These T cell receptor beta chains were read from a single sample in a study of vaccination and CD4 T cells after COVID-19. These receptors' targets are unknown. TCRdb reprocessed the PCR reads via MiXCR and lists one record per CDR3 protein. The table shows under 25,000 distinct CDR3 sequences, with 44% occurring only once. This specimen consisted of CD4+ T cells from blood, cultured in vitro, obtained before SARS-CoV-2 vaccination. The source is a human donor who had recovered from COVID-19. The CDR3 runs from the conserved cysteine through the conserved F or W. Each record gives: D gene, clone size, V gene, J gene, CDR3 DNA, CDR3 protein. D genes are given only for firm matches. The listing skips clone size in some rows; elsewhere it reads once, few, many or a size class.

D: -; size: -; V: TRBV20-1; J: TRBJ2-3; DNA: TGCAGTGCTAGGAGTGAGGGCCTCACAGATACGCAGTATTTT; CDR3: CSARSEGLTDTQYF
D: -; size: -; V: TRBV6-2/TRBV6-3; J: TRBJ1-2; DNA: TGTGCCAGCAGTTACGAGGCAAATTTCTACACCTTC; CDR3: CASSYEANFYTF
D: -; size: -; V: TRBV20-1; J: TRBJ1-2; DNA: TGCAGTGCTGGTGATTGGGCGTATGGCTACACCTTC; CDR3: CSAGDWAYGYTF
D: -; size: -; V: TRBV30; J: TRBJ2-5; DNA: TGTGCCTGGAGTCATAGAGAGACCCAGTACTTC; CDR3: CAWSHRETQYF
D: TRBD1; size: -; V: TRBV7-8; J: TRBJ1-5; DNA: TGTGCCAGCAGCTTAAGAGGAGGGGGCCAGCCCCAGCATTTT; CDR3: CASSLRGGGQPQHF
D: TRBD2; size: -; V: TRBV24-1; J: TRBJ2-3; DNA: TGTGCCACCAGTGACCGAGGACTAGCGGGATACACAGATACGCAGTATTTT; CDR3: CATSDRGLAGYTDTQYF
D: -; size: -; V: TRBV6-5; J: TRBJ1-2; DNA: TGTGCCAGCAGTTCCAGGGTAGGCTACACCTTC; CDR3: CASSSRVGYTF
D: TRBD2; size: -; V: TRBV7-2; J: TRBJ2-2; DNA: TGTGCCAGCAGCTTAGACAGCGGGGGGAACACCGGGGAGCTGTTTTTT; CDR3: CASSLDSGGNTGELFF
D: -; size: -; V: TRBV28; J: TRBJ1-2; DNA: TGTGCTATCGGGGCAGGCACCTATGGCTACACCTTC; CDR3: CAIGAGTYGYTF
D: -; size: -; V: TRBV19; J: TRBJ2-1; DNA: TGTGCCAGTAGTATAGAACGAGCGTGGGATGAGCAGTTCTTC; CDR3: CASSIERAWDEQFF
D: -; size: -; V: TRBV6-2/TRBV6-3; J: TRBJ2-6; DNA: TGTGCCAGCAGTTACTCAAGAAGCGCATTGAGTTCTGGGGCCAACGTCCTGACTTTC; CDR3: CASSYSRSALSSGANVLTF
D: -; size: few; V: TRBV29-1; J: TRBJ1-3; DNA: TGCAGCGGGACCTCTGGAAACACCATATATTTT; CDR3: CSGTSGNTIYF
D: TRBD2; size: -; V: TRBV7-9; J: TRBJ2-3; DNA: TGTGCCAGCAGCCCTGAGCTAGCGGGAGGAACTCGAGATACGCAGTATTTT; CDR3: CASSPELAGGTRDTQYF
D: TRBD1; size: -; V: TRBV12-3/TRBV12-4; J: TRBJ1-2; DNA: TGTGCCAGCAGTCCTGGGACAGCCTCCTATGGCTACACCTTC; CDR3: CASSPGTASYGYTF
D: TRBD2; size: few; V: TRBV20-1; J: TRBJ2-2; DNA: TGCAGTGCCCAAAGCGGGGGGTTCACCGGGGAGCTGTTTTTT; CDR3: CSAQSGGFTGELFF
D: -; size: -; V: TRBV6-4; J: TRBJ1-1; DNA: TGTGCCAGCAGTGCAGTCACAGGGGAAGCTTTCTTT; CDR3: CASSAVTGEAFF
D: TRBD2; size: large; V: TRBV15; J: TRBJ2-2; DNA: TGTGCCACCAGCAGACCCCTCTGGCTAGCGGACACCGGGGAGCTGTTTTTT; CDR3: CATSRPLWLADTGELFF
D: TRBD1; size: medium-sized; V: TRBV20-1; J: TRBJ1-1; DNA: TGCAGTGCTAGAGGCCAGGGGGACAGGGGACGCACTGAAGCTTTCTTT; CDR3: CSARGQGDRGRTEAFF
D: -; size: -; V: TRBV11-3; J: TRBJ2-5; DNA: TGTGCCAGCAGCCAGAGCGGCCCCGATGTTGGAGAGACCCAGTACTTC; CDR3: CASSQSGPDVGETQYF
D: -; size: -; V: TRBV7-9; J: TRBJ1-1; DNA: TGTGCCAGCAGCTCAGAGTCACCGCCTAATGAAGCTTTCTTT; CDR3: CASSSESPPNEAFF
D: TRBD1; size: few; V: TRBV20-1; J: TRBJ2-4; DNA: TGCAGTGCTAGGCGACAGGGCGATCACATTCAGTACTTC; CDR3: CSARRQGDHIQYF
D: -; size: few; V: TRBV20-1; J: TRBJ2-3; DNA: TGCAGTGCCCTCAAGTTCGGGGAGACCACAGATACGCAGTATTTT; CDR3: CSALKFGETTDTQYF
D: -; size: -; V: TRBV7-3; J: TRBJ2-2; DNA: TGTGCCAGCAGCTCCCAATCGGGGGCTAACGGGGAGCTGTTTTTT; CDR3: CASSSQSGANGELFF
D: TRBD2; size: -; V: TRBV25-1; J: TRBJ2-3; DNA: TGTGCCAGCAGTGCGGGGATAGCGGGAGAGGTAGATACGCAGTATTTT; CDR3: CASSAGIAGEVDTQYF
D: -; size: -; V: TRBV30; J: TRBJ1-2; DNA: TGTGCCTGGAGTGACAGGGTGGTCTATGGCTACACCTTC; CDR3: CAWSDRVVYGYTF
D: TRBD2; size: -; V: TRBV4-1; J: TRBJ2-1; DNA: TGCGCCAGCAGCCATGGGACTAGCCATTCAAATGGGAATGAGCAGTTCTTC; CDR3: CASSHGTSHSNGNEQFF
D: -; size: few; V: TRBV27; J: TRBJ1-2; DNA: TGTGCCAGCAAGGTTAGGCAGTCTATTAACTATGGCTACACCTTC; CDR3: CASKVRQSINYGYTF
D: -; size: few; V: TRBV27; J: TRBJ1-2; DNA: TGTGCCAGCAGTCCCCTACCGGGGGGCGTCCGTGGCTACACCTTC; CDR3: CASSPLPGGVRGYTF
D: -; size: few; V: TRBV27; J: TRBJ2-3; DNA: TGTGCCAGCGCCTTCACCGGGACTAGCACAGATACGCAGTATTTT; CDR3: CASAFTGTSTDTQYF
D: -; size: few; V: TRBV19; J: TRBJ1-2; DNA: TGTGCCACGGTCAACAGGGCTAACTATGGCTACACCTTC; CDR3: CATVNRANYGYTF
D: TRBD2; size: few; V: TRBV7-2; J: TRBJ2-3; DNA: TGTGCCAGCAGCCGACTAGCGGGAGGCCCCGATACGCAGTATTTT; CDR3: CASSRLAGGPDTQYF
D: -; size: -; V: TRBV29-1; J: TRBJ1-2; DNA: TGCAGCGTTGGTAGAAGGAACTCCGCCTATGGCTACACCTTC; CDR3: CSVGRRNSAYGYTF
D: -; size: -; V: TRBV5-4; J: TRBJ2-2; DNA: TGTGCCAGCAGCGGAACCGGGACCTACCCCGGGGAGCTGTTTTTT; CDR3: CASSGTGTYPGELFF
D: -; size: -; V: TRBV20-1; J: TRBJ1-5; DNA: TGCAGTGCTAGAGATTACCGGGCCCCCTATAGCAATCAGCCCCAGCATTTT; CDR3: CSARDYRAPYSNQPQHF
D: -; size: few; V: TRBV20-1; J: TRBJ1-5; DNA: TGCAGTGCTAGTCGGGGGCGCGATCAGCCCCAGCATTTT; CDR3: CSASRGRDQPQHF
D: TRBD1; size: -; V: TRBV6-1; J: TRBJ1-6; DNA: TGTGCCAGCAGGGAACCGGGACAGGGTAATTCACCCCTCCACTTT; CDR3: CASREPGQGNSPLHF
D: TRBD1; size: -; V: TRBV28; J: TRBJ1-2; DNA: TGTGCCAGCAGTTTGGGACAGCCAAACTATGGCTACACCTTC; CDR3: CASSLGQPNYGYTF
D: TRBD1; size: -; V: TRBV6-5; J: TRBJ1-3; DNA: TGTGCCAGCAGCTACACAGGGGCTGGAAACACCATATATTTT; CDR3: CASSYTGAGNTIYF
D: -; size: -; V: TRBV2; J: TRBJ1-5; DNA: TGTGCCAGCAGTCCCGGGGGGAGCAATCAGCCCCAGCATTTT; CDR3: CASSPGGSNQPQHF
D: -; size: -; V: TRBV6-1; J: TRBJ2-2; DNA: TGTGCCAGCAGTGAAGCGTCGGGGGCTGGCGGGGAGCTGTTTTTT; CDR3: CASSEASGAGGELFF
D: TRBD2; size: -; V: TRBV27; J: TRBJ2-1; DNA: TGTGCCAGCAGTTTATATGTAGCGGGAGACTCCTACAATGAGCAGTTCTTC; CDR3: CASSLYVAGDSYNEQFF